The 27 T cell receptor beta chains given below trace back to one sample, sequenced in a study of T cell changes during pregnancy in multiple sclerosis. Assay used: immunoSEQ multiplex PCR; TCRdb lists only in-frame clones, some missing. The profile shows tens of thousands of clones, about 91% of them singletons. The specimen comprised CD8+ T cells from peripheral blood mononuclear cells, sampled in the third trimester of pregnancy. The receptors here all came from a female donor with multiple sclerosis, enrolled in a pregnancy study.

This chain links TRBV30 with TRBJ1-2; TRBD1 is a possible D gene (5 bases). The V and J ends lost 0 bases and 0 bases respectively, with 8 bases between them. Germline V lookup: CDR1 GTSNPN, CDR2 SVGIG (reference sequence). CDR3 length equals 14 residues. CDR3 amino acids: CAWSVRTTNYGYTF. DNA for the CDR3: TGTGCCTGGAGTGTTCGGACAACTAACTATGGCTACACCTTC.

This chain joins TRBV27 and TRBJ1-6, with TRBD1 as a possible D gene (6 bases). The CDR3 is 15 amino acids. The germline V gene encodes CDR1 MNHEY and CDR2 SMNVEV (reference sequence). The V end lost 3 bases, the J end lost 7 bases, and 13 bases lay between the germline ends. The CDR3 DNA reads TGTGCCAGCAGTTTCGGGAGGGGGGCGAATTCACCCCTCCACTTT. Its translation is CASSFGRGANSPLHF.

The J gene is TRBJ2-1, the V gene TRBV4-1; 7 nucleotides line up with TRBD1. The CDR3 is made up of 18 amino acids. After removal of 2 bases from V and 0 bases from J, the junction contained 10 bases not matched to a gene. Germline CDR1 is MGHRA and CDR2 is YSYEKL. DNA for the CDR3: TGCGCCAGCAGCCAACTTCGAACAGGGGACCGCTCCTACAATGAGCAGTTCTTC. The encoded protein is CASSQLRTGDRSYNEQFF.

The rearrangement uses TRBV9 and TRBJ1-1, with D perhaps matching TRBD1 (5 bases). V lost 0 bases and J 6 bases, leaving 21 bases between the germline ends. The CDR3 consists of 17 residues. Per the germline V gene, CDR1 is SGDLS and CDR2 is YYNGEE. CDR3 sequence: CASSVVGQGSYGSEAFF. The CDR3 nucleotides are TGTGCCAGCAGCGTAGTAGGGCAGGGAAGCTACGGATCTGAAGCTTTCTTT.

The chain is built from TRBV7-9 and TRBJ1-2; TRBD1 matches 9 bases. Per germline, CDR1 SEHNR and CDR2 FQNEAQ (reference sequence). J lost 3 bases, V lost 5 bases, and 13 bases had no gene match. The CDR3 is 17 amino acids. CDR3: CASSESGTGLNHYGYTF. The CDR3 nucleotides read TGTGCCAGCAGCGAATCCGGGACAGGGCTTAATCACTATGGCTACACCTTC.

The chain employs TRBV5-1 and TRBJ2-3; the match to TRBD2 covers 11 bases. The germline gives CDR1 SGHRS, CDR2 YFSETQ. This CDR3 is built from 15 residues. After removal of 4 bases from V and 5 bases from J, the junction contained 6 bases not matched to a gene. CDR3 region: CASSGSGRVVDTQYF. In DNA, the CDR3 is TGCGCCAGCAGCGGTAGCGGGAGGGTGGTAGATACGCAGTATTTT.

The chain joins TRBV6-5 to TRBJ2-7; no clear D. The CDR3 totals 14 residues. The germline CDR1 and CDR2 sequences are MNHEY and SVGAGI. V was shortened by 0 bases and J by 0 bases, with 6 bases between the two germline ends. In DNA, the CDR3 is TGTGCCAGCAGTTACTCGCCGAGCTCCTACGAGCAGTACTTC. This translates into CASSYSPSSYEQYF.

The chain couples TRBV6-1 to TRBJ1-6; D is perhaps TRBD1 (5 bases). The V and J ends lost 2 bases and 7 bases respectively, with 18 bases between them. CDR3 length equals 17 residues. The germline gives CDR1 MNHNS, CDR2 SASEGT. In nucleotides, the CDR3 is TGTGCCAGCAGTGAATTACGGGGGGATTATCGGAATTCACCCCTCCACTTT. Its translation is CASSELRGDYRNSPLHF.

This clone was recorded once. The chain combines TRBV20-1 with TRBJ1-2, with D unclear. Germline V lookup: CDR1 DFQATT, CDR2 SNEGSKA (reference sequence). Trimming took 3 bases from V and 8 from J, leaving 10 bases between them. The CDR3 runs to 11 residues. The CDR3, as DNA: TGCAGTGCTAGGGGAGCATTCGGCTACACCTTC. Amino acid sequence: CSARGAFGYTF.

This clone was detected once. The V call is TRBV10-3, the J call TRBJ1-3; D uncertain. Trimming took off 6 bases at V and 5 bases at J, with 14 bases between the two ends. The CDR3 runs 14 residues. Germline V gives CDR1 ENHRY, CDR2 SYGVKD. The CDR3 loop is CAISVGERRNTIYF. CDR3 DNA sequence: TGTGCCATCAGCGTCGGGGAGAGGAGAAACACCATATATTTT.

This chain uses TRBV5-1 with TRBJ2-1; 10 nucleotides match TRBD2. The V gene end was trimmed by 5 bases and the J gene end by 9 bases; junction bases not matched to a gene: 14. The CDR3 is 16 residues long. Germline loops: CDR1 SGHRS, CDR2 YFSETQ. CDR3 region: CASSPTPGLAGVEQFF. In DNA form, the CDR3 reads TGCGCCAGCAGTCCAACCCCCGGGCTAGCGGGAGTTGAGCAGTTCTTC. The variable domain in full, with the rest retrieved from reference TRBV5-1 and TRBJ2-1, is KAGVTQTPRYLIKTRGQQVTLSCSPISGHRSVSWYQQTPGQGLQFLFEYFSETQRNKGNFPGRFSGRQFSNSRSEMNVSTLELGDSALYLCASSPTPGLAGVEQFFGPGTRLTVL.

This sequence joins TRBV27 and TRBJ2-1, with D tentatively TRBD1 (6 bases). V lost 4 bases, J lost 3 bases, and 22 bases lay in between. Germline CDR1 is MNHEY and CDR2 is SMNVEV (reference sequence). The CDR3 extends over 18 amino acids. CDR3 bases: TGTGCCAGCAGTTCCCGGGACACCCCCGAACTCTACTACAATGAGCAGTTCTTC. Its protein is CASSSRDTPELYYNEQFF.

The chain has TRBV4-1 and TRBJ2-7; the D gene is possibly TRBD2 (6 bases). Looked up from germline, CDR1 is MGHRA and CDR2 is YSYEKL. The V end was cut by 0 bases, the J end by 3 bases, with 12 bases between. This CDR3 is built from 15 residues. CDR3 loop: CASSQEDSGSYEQYF. The CDR3 nucleotides are TGCGCCAGCAGCCAAGAGGATAGCGGCAGCTACGAGCAGTACTTC.

CDR3 DNA sequence: TGTGCCAGCAGAAGGACTAGCGGGAGCTTTAGGGAGCAGTTCTTC. It codes for CASRRTSGSFREQFF. The V and J genes are TRBV6-5 and TRBJ2-1, with 13 bases identical to TRBD2. J was trimmed by 10 bases and V by 6 bases; bases with no gene match: 9. In germline, CDR1 is MNHEY, CDR2 SVGAGI. There are 15 residues in the CDR3.

This chain connects TRBV28 to TRBJ2-2, with D possibly TRBD2 on 5 matching bases. CDR3 size: 14 residues. Germline CDR1 reads MDHEN; CDR2 reads SYDVKM. V gave up 6 bases and J gave up 2 bases, with 10 bases separating them. The CDR3 DNA reads as TGTGCCAGCAGCCAGAGCGGCAACACCGGGGAGCTGTTTTTT. Amino acids: CASSQSGNTGELFF.

This chain links TRBV2 with TRBJ1-5; TRBD1 aligns across 8 bases. The CDR3 has 16 amino acids. The J segment lost 5 bases and the V segment lost 5 bases, leaving 11 bases of the junction unmatched. The germline CDR1 and CDR2 sequences are SNHLY and FYNNEI. The CDR3 here is CASSMIDTGGYQPQHF. In DNA form, the CDR3 reads TGTGCCAGCAGTATGATAGACACAGGGGGATATCAGCCCCAGCATTTT.

This clone was found a few times. The chain carries TRBV5-6 and TRBJ1-6; possibly TRBD1 for D (5 bases). The CDR3 runs 14 residues. Per the germline V gene, CDR1 is SGHDT and CDR2 is YYEEEE. V shed 2 bases and J shed 9 bases, with 12 bases lying between them. The CDR3 sequence: CASSFGAGISPLHF. The CDR3 coding sequence is TGTGCCAGCAGCTTTGGGGCAGGGATTTCACCCCTCCACTTT.

The CDR3 DNA is TGTGCGAGTAGCGGGAGTTGGGAGACCCAGTACTTC. This gives the protein CASSGSWETQYF. The rearrangement links TRBV6-1 to TRBJ2-5; 9 bases map to TRBD2. Germline-derived CDR1 and CDR2 are MNHNS and SASEGT. The CDR3 extends over 12 amino acids.

This chain links TRBV27 with TRBJ2-1; 11 bases are shared with TRBD2. The CDR3 consists of 12 residues. CDR1 MNHEY and CDR2 SMNVEV come from the germline V gene (reference sequence). CDR3 amino acids: CVSGRAYNEQFF. The CDR3 bases are TGTGTTAGCGGGAGGGCCTACAATGAGCAGTTCTTC.

V is TRBV6-1 and J is TRBJ2-7; 7 positions agree with TRBD2. The CDR3 has 16 amino acids. The J segment lost 1 base and the V segment lost 4 bases, leaving 10 bases of the junction unmatched. Germline loops: CDR1 MNHNS, CDR2 SASEGT. As DNA, the CDR3 is TGTGCCAGCAGTGCCCTGGAAGATAGCGGGTCCTACGAGCAGTACTTC. This encodes CASSALEDSGSYEQYF.

V and J are TRBV6-1 and TRBJ2-3; possible D gene TRBD1, 6 bases. Germline CDR1 MNHNS, CDR2 SASEGT. This CDR3 is built from 16 residues. V was trimmed by 1 base and J by 4 bases, leaving 15 bases between them. The CDR3 region is CASSEEGGKGADTQYF. The DNA for the CDR3 is TGTGCCAGCAGTGAAGAGGGCGGAAAGGGGGCAGATACGCAGTATTTT.

The rearrangement joins TRBV4-1 to TRBJ1-2; 10 bases are a match to TRBD1. The V gene end was trimmed by 4 bases and the J gene end by 0 bases; junction bases not matched to a gene: 8. The germline gives CDR1 MGHRA, CDR2 YSYEKL. This CDR3 has 17 amino acids. CDR3 sequence reads: CASSPGDRGLPNYGYTF. In DNA, the CDR3 is TGCGCCAGCAGCCCGGGAGACAGGGGGCTCCCTAACTATGGCTACACCTTC.

The chain combines TRBV15 with TRBJ2-1; a possible D gene is TRBD2 (5 bases). Germline CDR1 and CDR2: LNHNV and YYDKDF (reference sequence). CDR3 length: 13 amino acids. Trimming shortened V by 1 base and J by 7 bases, and 8 bases separated the two germline ends. CDR3 bases: TGTGCCACCAGCAGAGTGGGAGCGAATGAGCAGTTCTTC. Encoded protein: CATSRVGANEQFF.

V and J are TRBV5-4 and TRBJ2-3, with 7 bases fitting TRBD2. V lost 4 bases, J lost 0 bases, and 5 bases stayed unmatched. The CDR3 spans 15 residues. Germline CDR1 is SGHNT and CDR2 is YYREEE (reference sequence). CDR3 amino acids: CASSQASGSTDTQYF. The CDR3 DNA is TGTGCCAGCAGCCAGGCTAGCGGTAGCACAGATACGCAGTATTTT.

J is TRBJ2-7 and V is TRBV19, with 7 bases lining up with TRBD2. Germline trimming cut 3 bases from V and 3 bases from J; bases unmatched to any gene: 8. Per germline, CDR1 LNHDA and CDR2 SQIVND (reference sequence). The CDR3 has 15 residues. The CDR3 nucleotides are TGTGCCAGTAGTATTAATTTAGGGGAGGGCTACGAGCAGTACTTC. This gives the protein CASSINLGEGYEQYF. The full variable domain, its missing parts supplied by reference TRBV19 and TRBJ2-7, is DGGITQSPKYLFRKEGQNVTLSCEQNLNHDAMYWYRQDPGQGLRLIYYSQIVNDFQKGDIAEGYSVSREKKESFPLTVTSAQKNPTAFYLCASSINLGEGYEQYFGPGTRLTVT.

The gene calls are TRBV30 and TRBJ2-1; D is ambiguous. V lost 0 bases to trimming and J lost 8 bases, with 5 bases between them. This CDR3 contains 11 residues. From germline, CDR1 is GTSNPN and CDR2 SVGIG (reference sequence). The chain's CDR3 is CAWSVRDEQFF. The CDR3 nucleotides are TGTGCCTGGAGTGTACGGGATGAGCAGTTCTTC.

This chain uses TRBV9 with TRBJ2-1, with 7 bases fitting TRBD2. Germline V gene data show CDR1 as SGDLS and CDR2 as YYNGEE. The CDR3 runs to 16 residues. With 4 bases clipped from V and 10 bases from J, the junction kept 17 bases outside the gene matches. CDR3 loop: CASSTPPAGLQWEQFF. CDR3 nucleotide sequence: TGTGCCAGCAGCACTCCCCCAGCGGGATTACAATGGGAGCAGTTCTTC.